The present entry profiles one T cell receptor beta chain with its context. The sample originates from a study of blood T cell repertoires in COVID-19. Overall study: Spain, Italy and the United States supplied samples that represented acute and convalescent COVID-19.

The CDR3 is made up of 14 amino acids. The V and J ends lost 6 bases and 8 bases respectively, with 17 bases between them. Germline V lookup: CDR1 MDHEN, CDR2 SYDVKM. In the source study's methods: Nucleated cell number was recorded as an estimate derived from reference gene primer amplification. Clones were sequenced by immunoSEQ multiplex PCR, and TCRdb holds only the in-frame ones, with some missing. V and J calls and clone size follow that table, whereas D and trimming were derived from the DNA. The table records around 300,000 clones, roughly nine tenths of them present only once. V gene TRBV28 combines with J gene TRBJ1-5; D may be TRBD1 (6 bases). The receptor comes from a young woman with COVID-19, enrolled during active disease. The specimen sequenced was peripheral blood. The DNA of the CDR3 is TGTGCCAGCAGATTCGCCAGGGGAATGAAGCCCCAGCATTTT. Residues: CASRFARGMKPQHF.